This T cell receptor beta chain was retrieved from a study of T cell responses to AZD1222 COVID-19 vaccine. Regarding the study as a whole: Clonal diversity was possibly underestimated; the donors were predominantly white British and more often female. Spike-spanning, vaccine-associated CD4 TCRs were dominant at 160-218 and 743-854. Spike-specific TCR breadth and depth both grew after two AZD1222 doses.

Regarding this clone: Its cognate antigen is unknown.

This table comes from immunoSEQ multiplex PCR, and its TCRdb copy is limited to in-frame clones, with some not included. The data show 150,000 to 200,000 clones, with about nine tenths seen just once and about 2.8% held by the top ten. J was trimmed by 4 bases and V by 5 bases; bases with no gene match: 10. Germline V CDR1 and CDR2: MDHEN, SYDVKM. The CDR3 contains 15 residues. Sequencing used peripheral blood, obtained on day 0 of AZD1222 vaccination. This TCR was recovered from an adult in good health. The chain has TRBV28 and TRBJ1-2, with 7 nucleotides matching TRBD1. The DNA for the CDR3 is TGTGCCAGCAGTCCGCCCCTCCAGGGGGGCTATGGCTACACCTTC. It specifies CASSPPLQGGYGYTF.